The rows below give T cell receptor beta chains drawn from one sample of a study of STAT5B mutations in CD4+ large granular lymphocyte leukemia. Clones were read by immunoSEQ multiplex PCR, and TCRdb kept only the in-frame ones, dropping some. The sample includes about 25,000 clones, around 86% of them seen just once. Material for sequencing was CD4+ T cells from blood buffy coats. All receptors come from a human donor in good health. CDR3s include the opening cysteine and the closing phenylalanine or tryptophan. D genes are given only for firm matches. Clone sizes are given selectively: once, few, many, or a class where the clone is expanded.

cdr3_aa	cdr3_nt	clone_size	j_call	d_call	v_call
CASSDLFLAGTETQYF	TGTGCCAGCAGTGATCTGTTCCTAGCGGGTACGGAGACCCAGTACTTC	NA	TRBJ2-5	TRBD2	TRBV25-1
CASSLGVRGSGYTF	TGTGCCAGCAGCTTGGGGGTCCGGGGTAGCGGCTACACCTTC	NA	TRBJ1-2	NA	TRBV5-4
CASSSGGRFNTGELFF	TGCGCCAGCAGCTCGGGGGGGCGTTTTAACACCGGGGAGCTGTTTTTT	NA	TRBJ2-2	TRBD2	TRBV5-1
CASSYSGARGNGELFF	TGTGCCAGCAGTTACTCAGGGGCGAGGGGAAACGGGGAGCTGTTTTTT	NA	TRBJ2-2	NA	TRBV6-5
CASFRGAGNTIYF	TGTGCCAGCTTCAGGGGGGCTGGAAACACCATATATTTT	NA	TRBJ1-3	TRBD1	TRBV6-5
CASSRGGETQYF	TGTGCCAGCAGCCGGGGGGGGGAGACCCAGTACTTC	NA	TRBJ2-5	TRBD2	TRBV7-2
CASSLSRQGEQFF	TGTGCCAGCAGCCTTTCCAGGCAGGGGGAGCAGTTCTTC	NA	TRBJ2-1	NA	TRBV9
CASSFSPRADTQYF	TGTGCCAGCAGTTTCTCCCCGCGGGCTGATACGCAGTATTTT	NA	TRBJ2-3	NA	TRBV6-5
CARSKRGQAGEKLFF	TGTGCCAGAAGCAAGCGGGGACAGGCTGGGGAAAAACTGTTTTTT	NA	TRBJ1-4	TRBD1	TRBV27
CASNLGGGYGYTF	TGTGCCAGCAATCTAGGGGGTGGGTATGGCTACACCTTC	NA	TRBJ1-2	NA	TRBV6-1
CASRGSNQPQHF	TGTGCCAGCAGGGGTAGCAATCAGCCCCAGCATTTT	NA	TRBJ1-5	NA	TRBV28
CASSKGPSGRNTEAFF	TGTGCCAGCAGCAAAGGGCCGTCAGGGAGGAACACTGAAGCTTTCTTT	NA	TRBJ1-1	NA	TRBV21-1
CASSYIQATGELFF	TGTGCCAGCAGTTACATACAGGCCACCGGGGAGCTGTTTTTT	NA	TRBJ2-2	NA	TRBV6-6
CASSLDGGGYGYTF	TGTGCCAGCAGCTTAGATGGGGGAGGCTATGGCTACACCTTC	once	TRBJ1-2	NA	TRBV7-8
CASSNNRDSGETQYF	TGTGCCAGTAGTAATAACAGGGATTCTGGGGAGACCCAGTACTTC	NA	TRBJ2-5	NA	TRBV19
CASSPRGRESYEQYF	TGTGCCAGCAGCCCGAGGGGGCGGGAGAGTTACGAGCAGTACTTC	NA	TRBJ2-7	NA	TRBV7-2
CSVGFAGGQDTQYF	TGCAGCGTTGGTTTTGCGGGGGGGCAAGATACGCAGTATTTT	NA	TRBJ2-3	TRBD2	TRBV29-1
CASSRQDGPWGYTF	TGTGCCAGCAGCCGTCAAGACGGACCCTGGGGCTACACCTTC	NA	TRBJ1-2	NA	TRBV7-2
CASRSGREGHEQYF	TGTGCCAGCCGATCGGGGCGGGAGGGCCACGAGCAGTACTTC	NA	TRBJ2-7	TRBD2	TRBV18
CATSRGGQGVAFF	TGTGCCACCAGCAGAGGTGGGCAGGGGGTAGCTTTCTTT	NA	TRBJ1-1	TRBD1	TRBV15
CASSLLTLNTEAFF	TGCGCCAGCAGCTTACTAACCCTTAACACTGAAGCTTTCTTT	NA	TRBJ1-1	NA	TRBV5-1
CASSPVRGRANNEQFF	TGTGCCAGCAGCCCCGTCCGGGGCAGGGCAAACAATGAGCAGTTCTTC	NA	TRBJ2-1	NA	TRBV7-9
CASSLGLEGVFNNEQFF	TGCGCCAGCAGCCTCGGCCTCGAGGGGGTTTTTAACAATGAGCAGTTCTTC	NA	TRBJ2-1	NA	TRBV5-1
CASSELVNQPQHF	TGTGCCAGCAGTGAATTGGTCAATCAGCCCCAGCATTTT	NA	TRBJ1-5	NA	TRBV6-1
CATSRGTDLLLDTQYF	TGTGCCACCAGCAGGGGCACTGACCTTCTTTTGGATACGCAGTATTTT	NA	TRBJ2-3	NA	TRBV15
CASSLEGPTGGVQPQHF	TGTGCCAGCAGCTTAGAAGGGCCGACAGGGGGCGTTCAGCCCCAGCATTTT	NA	TRBJ1-5	TRBD1	TRBV7-2
CASRADRTGANVLTF	TGTGCCAGCAGGGCAGACAGGACTGGGGCCAACGTCCTGACTTTC	NA	TRBJ2-6	NA	TRBV2
CASREGRYPNQPQHF	TGTGCCAGCAGGGAAGGACGGTATCCCAATCAGCCCCAGCATTTT	NA	TRBJ1-5	NA	TRBV2
CASSSGQGVSAGANVLTF	TGTGCCAGCAGCTCGGGACAGGGGGTCAGCGCTGGGGCCAACGTCCTGACTTTC	NA	TRBJ2-6	TRBD1	TRBV5-4
CAITSSEDTQYF	TGTGCCATCACGTCTAGTGAAGATACGCAGTATTTT	NA	TRBJ2-3	NA	TRBV10-3
CASSGTGLTDTQYF	TGTGCCAGCAGTGGAACAGGGCTCACAGATACGCAGTATTTT	NA	TRBJ2-3	NA	TRBV2
CASSVGTGLTDTQYF	TGTGCCAGCAGCGTAGGGACAGGCCTCACAGATACGCAGTATTTT	NA	TRBJ2-3	TRBD1	TRBV9
CASSKARGKGQETQYF	TGTGCCAGCAGCAAAGCCCGGGGGAAGGGCCAAGAGACCCAGTACTTC	NA	TRBJ2-5	NA	TRBV21-1
CASSLSTQGAFGYTF	TGTGCCAGCAGTTTATCAACTCAGGGGGCGTTTGGCTACACCTTC	NA	TRBJ1-2	TRBD1	TRBV27
CASSLGTGRYGYTF	TGCGCCAGCAGCTTGGGTACAGGGAGATATGGCTACACCTTC	NA	TRBJ1-2	NA	TRBV5-1
CASSLIRAANTEAFF	TGTGCCAGCAGCTTAATACGGGCGGCGAACACTGAAGCTTTCTTT	NA	TRBJ1-1	NA	TRBV11-2
CASMGGLGYGYTF	TGTGCCAGCATGGGGGGTCTGGGCTATGGCTACACCTTC	few	TRBJ1-2	NA	TRBV2
CASRPHGGAGDTQYF	TGTGCCAGCAGGCCTCACGGGGGGGCCGGAGATACGCAGTATTTT	NA	TRBJ2-3	TRBD2	TRBV6-5
CASSRTMRLPTNEKLFF	TGTGCCAGCAGCCGAACGATGAGGTTACCAACTAATGAAAAACTGTTTTTT	NA	TRBJ1-4	NA	TRBV7-2
CASSAAGQGATNEKLFF	TGTGCCAGCAGTGCTGCAGGACAGGGAGCAACTAATGAAAAACTGTTTTTT	NA	TRBJ1-4	TRBD1	TRBV2
CASSEASQSSYNEQFF	TGTGCCAGCAGTGAAGCATCACAGAGCTCCTACAATGAGCAGTTCTTC	NA	TRBJ2-1	NA	TRBV2
CASSPWGTDTQYF	TGTGCCAGCAGCCCCTGGGGCACAGATACGCAGTATTTT	NA	TRBJ2-3	NA	TRBV7-9
CASSAQGASNQPQHF	TGTGCCAGCAGTGCACAGGGGGCTAGCAATCAGCCCCAGCATTTT	few	TRBJ1-5	TRBD1	TRBV6-6
CASSRPGIVRTFF	TGTGCCAGCAGCCGGCCCGGGATCGTGAGGACTTTCTTT	NA	TRBJ1-1	NA	TRBV7-8
CASSPFFGNEQFF	TGTGCCAGCAGTCCCTTCTTTGGCAATGAGCAGTTCTTC	NA	TRBJ2-1	NA	TRBV6-5
CASSLEAPGLLNTEAFF	TGTGCCAGCAGCTTAGAGGCCCCAGGGCTTCTTAACACTGAAGCTTTCTTT	once	TRBJ1-1	NA	TRBV7-6
CASMAGTFYGYTF	TGTGCCAGCATGGCGGGGACCTTCTATGGCTACACCTTC	few	TRBJ1-2	NA	TRBV6-5
CAIRTGGLAGVTDTQYF	TGTGCCATCAGGACGGGGGGACTAGCGGGAGTGACAGATACGCAGTATTTT	NA	TRBJ2-3	TRBD2	TRBV10-3
CASSPYPPGQMNTEAFF	TGTGCCAGCAGTCCCTACCCCCCAGGACAGATGAACACTGAAGCTTTCTTT	NA	TRBJ1-1	NA	TRBV27
CASSLNLGGQQFF	TGTGCCAGCAGCTTGAATTTGGGGGGACAGCAGTTCTTC	once	TRBJ2-1	NA	TRBV5-4